The 29 T cell receptor beta chains below were found in one sample sequenced in a study of spatial heterogeneity in lung cancer. Stated time point: sample taken at primary tumor resection. Whole RNA came from tumor, nontumor lung or frozen PBMC and was sequenced without being sorted. MiXCR, run by TCRdb on the 5' RACE reads, gives a single entry per CDR3 protein. This table has tens of thousands of distinct CDR3 sequences, approximately 13% appearing once. The sequenced sample was PBMCs, obtained at surgery. Receptors originate from a male donor with early-stage non-small cell lung cancer.

The chain carries TRBV28 and TRBJ1-1; a weak D match, TRBD1 (5 bases). There are 12 residues in the CDR3. Germline CDR1 reads MDHEN; CDR2 reads SYDVKM. The V gene lost 8 bases and the J gene lost 0 bases, with 7 bases spanning the gap. The CDR3 spells CASGGLNTEAFF. The CDR3 DNA follows: TGTGCCAGCGGGGGGTTGAACACTGAAGCTTTCTTT.

This clonotype was recorded a few times. V and J are TRBV7-2 and TRBJ1-5; 9 bases are shared with TRBD1. There are 14 residues in the CDR3. Germline assignment: CDR1 SGHTA and CDR2 FQGNSA. The J segment lost 4 bases and the V segment lost 6 bases, leaving 4 bases of the junction unmatched. For the CDR3, the DNA is TGTGCCAGCAGTCAACAGGGGGCGAATCAGCCCCAGCATTTT. Translation gives CASSQQGANQPQHF.

This clonotype was recorded a few times. This chain uses TRBV12-3 or TRBV12-4 with TRBJ2-7; D perhaps matches TRBD1 (6 bases). Trimming pared 5 bases from V and 6 bases from J, leaving 11 bases between. This CDR3 has 12 residues. The CDR3 here is CASSPQGAEQYF. In DNA form, the CDR3 reads TGTGCCAGCAGTCCACAGGGAGCCGAGCAGTACTTC.

This clonotype showed up many times. The chain has TRBV7-9 and TRBJ2-7, with 8 bases matching TRBD1. The CDR3 has 14 amino acids. V trimming: 3 bases; J trimming: 2 bases; junction bases outside the gene matches: 3. Germline loops: CDR1 SEHNR, CDR2 FQNEAQ (reference sequence). CDR3 amino acids: CASSLTGVTYEQYF. CDR3 nucleotide sequence: TGTGCCAGCAGCTTGACAGGGGTTACCTACGAGCAGTACTTC.

This clonotype has a count of ten or more. The chain carries TRBV20-1 and TRBJ1-2; a possible D gene is TRBD1 (5 bases). The CDR3 length is 14 residues. Germline CDR1 DFQATT, CDR2 SNEGSKA (reference sequence). V gave up 0 bases and J gave up 2 bases, with 10 bases separating them. The CDR3 nucleotides are TGCAGTGCTAGAGACAGGGTGATAAACTATGGCTACACCTTC. This encodes CSARDRVINYGYTF.

In its sample, this clonotype was seen many times. This chain connects TRBV6-4 to TRBJ2-2; unclear D gene. CDR3 length equals 13 residues. From germline, CDR1 is MRHNA and CDR2 SNTAGT. Deletions cut 0 bases from V and 3 bases from J, with 2 bases between. DNA for the CDR3: TGTGCCAGCAGTGACTCAGACACCGGGGAGCTGTTTTTT. It encodes CASSDSDTGELFF.

The chain couples TRBV19 to TRBJ2-1; a possible D gene is TRBD1 (5 bases). V lost 7 bases to trimming and J lost 5 bases, with 12 bases between them. Germline V lookup: CDR1 LNHDA, CDR2 SQIVND (reference sequence). The CDR3 totals 13 residues. In nucleotides, the CDR3 is TGTGCCAGTACCACGGACACTCACAATGAGCAGTTCTTC. It codes for CASTTDTHNEQFF.

This sequence joins TRBV7-9 and TRBJ2-4; TRBD1 agrees at 7 bases. Germline V lookup: CDR1 SEHNR, CDR2 FQNEAQ (reference sequence). After removal of 3 bases from V and 1 base from J, the junction contained 3 bases not matched to a gene. The CDR3 runs 15 residues. The CDR3 is CASSFDRAAKNIQYF. CDR3 in DNA: TGTGCCAGCAGCTTTGACAGGGCCGCCAAAAACATTCAGTACTTC.

This clonotype was recorded at least ten times. The chain carries TRBV6-2 or TRBV6-3 and TRBJ2-6; D is unclear. Trimming stripped 6 bases from V and 1 base from J, with 4 bases between. This CDR3 has 13 amino acids. Germline V gene lookup returns CDR1 MNHEY and CDR2 SVGEGT. CDR3 in DNA: TGTGCCAGCAGGACATCTGGGGCCAACGTCCTGACTTTC. Protein product: CASRTSGANVLTF.

This clonotype has only a few counts. J is TRBJ2-5 and V is TRBV12-3 or TRBV12-4, with D unclear. The CDR3 runs 15 residues. The V gene lost 3 bases and the J gene lost 2 bases, with 13 bases spanning the gap. The CDR3 protein is CASSFRSAPQETQYF. DNA for the CDR3: TGTGCCAGCAGTTTTAGGTCGGCACCTCAAGAGACCCAGTACTTC.

The chain has TRBV7-9 and TRBJ2-3; 11 nucleotides align to TRBD2. J gave up 5 bases and V 11 bases, and 9 bases lay outside the gene matches. This CDR3 comprises 14 residues. Per germline, CDR1 SEHNR and CDR2 FQNEAQ (reference sequence). DNA of the CDR3: TGTGCCCCCGGCGGGCTAGCGGGGGGAGATACGCAGTATTTT. Translating gives CAPGGLAGGDTQYF.

This chain uses TRBV6-5 with TRBJ2-2; D is uncertain. The CDR3 spans 12 residues. V was trimmed by 7 bases and J by 6 bases, leaving 9 bases between them. CDR1 and CDR2 (germline): MNHEY, SVGAGI. The CDR3 is CASNDPAGELFF. CDR3 sequence (DNA): TGTGCCAGCAATGATCCCGCCGGGGAGCTGTTTTTT.

This clonotype was counted between two and nine times. The rearrangement uses TRBV5-4 and TRBJ1-4, with 8 bases fitting TRBD1. This CDR3 spans 15 amino acids. Germline CDR1 reads SGHNT; CDR2 reads YYREEE (reference sequence). J gave up 8 bases and V 4 bases, and 10 bases lay outside the gene matches. CDR3 protein: CASSKAGGRKEKLFF. CDR3 in DNA: TGTGCCAGCAGCAAAGCAGGGGGCAGGAAGGAAAAACTGTTTTTT.

This clonotype was observed many times. The chain joins TRBV5-1 to TRBJ1-1; maybe TRBD1 (5 bases). V was trimmed by 7 bases and J by 0 bases, leaving 10 bases between them. The CDR3 is 13 residues long. The germline V gene encodes CDR1 SGHRS and CDR2 YFSETQ. The CDR3 protein is CASFDSLNTEAFF. The CDR3 region has the DNA TGCGCCAGCTTCGACAGCTTGAACACTGAAGCTTTCTTT. Full variable domain (outside the CDR3, taken from reference TRBV5-1 and TRBJ1-1): KAGVTQTPRYLIKTRGQQVTLSCSPISGHRSVSWYQQTPGQGLQFLFEYFSETQRNKGNFPGRFSGRQFSNSRSEMNVSTLELGDSALYLCASFDSLNTEAFFGQGTRLTVV.

This clonotype was counted at least ten times. The chain is built from TRBV11-2 and TRBJ1-1; D remains ambiguous. Germline CDR1 and CDR2: SGHAT and FQNNGV. The CDR3 length is 15 residues. V was clipped by 1 base and J by 3 bases, with 12 bases between them. Written as DNA, the CDR3 is TGTGCCAGCAGCTTAGGCACGGGGATCGACACTGAAGCTTTCTTT. Protein: CASSLGTGIDTEAFF. The full variable domain, completed using reference TRBV11-2 and TRBJ1-1, is EAGVAQSPRYKIIEKRQSVAFWCNPISGHATLYWYQQILGQGPKLLIQFQNNGVVDDSQLPKDRFSAERLKGVDSTLKIQPAKLEDSAVYLCASSLGTGIDTEAFFGQGTRLTVV.

This clonotype was seen more than once but under ten times. J is TRBJ2-7 and V is TRBV20-1, with 12 bases fitting TRBD2. CDR1 DFQATT and CDR2 SNEGSKA come from the germline V gene (reference sequence). This CDR3 is 14 amino acids long. V was pared by 5 bases and J by 1 base, with 3 bases of the junction left unmatched. Here the CDR3 DNA reads TGCAGTGCTTGGCTAGCGGGGGGGTCCTACGAGCAGTACTTC. It specifies CSAWLAGGSYEQYF.

This clonotype has a single count. This may be a read error: a much more frequent sequence differs by one nucleotide. The rearrangement links TRBV20-1 to TRBJ2-2; 7 bases align to TRBD2. The germline V gene has CDR1 DFQATT and CDR2 SNEGSKA (reference sequence). V trimming: 3 bases; J trimming: 0 bases; junction bases outside the gene matches: 4. The CDR3 sequence is 15 residues long. This chain's CDR3 is CSARVGRSNTGELFF. The CDR3 nucleotides read TGCAGTGCTAGGGTCGGGAGGTCGAACACCGGGGAGCTGTTTTTT.

Comment on this clonotype: This clone may be a read error of a much larger clone one base away. The genes are TRBV5-1 and TRBJ1-6; D call uncertain. The CDR3 is made up of 16 amino acids. The ends were cut back, 5 bases at V and 3 bases at J, with 15 bases in the middle. Germline V lookup: CDR1 SGHRS, CDR2 YFSETQ. The chain's CDR3 is CASRPHRRDYNSPLHF. The DNA for the CDR3 is TGCGCCAGCAGACCGCATCGGAGAGACTATAATTCACCCCTCCACTTT.

The V gene is TRBV4-2, the J gene TRBJ2-5, with TRBD2 matching 14 bases. Germline trimming cut 4 bases from V and 0 bases from J; bases unmatched to any gene: 7. Germline CDR1 is LGHNA and CDR2 is YNFKEQ. This CDR3 has 18 amino acids. The CDR3 protein is CASSLRLAGGVDQETQYF. CDR3 coding DNA: TGTGCCAGCAGCCTCCGACTAGCGGGGGGGGTTGACCAAGAGACCCAGTACTTC.

This clonotype was seen many times. The rearrangement joins TRBV5-1 to TRBJ2-5; D not resolved. V was pared by 4 bases and J by 0 bases, with 13 bases between. The CDR3 length is 15 residues. Germline CDR1 SGHRS, CDR2 YFSETQ. The CDR3 DNA is TGCGCCAGCAGCCGGTGGGTCGCGAACCAAGAGACCCAGTACTTC. Its protein is CASSRWVANQETQYF.

The chain joins TRBV5-1 to TRBJ2-6; D is possibly TRBD1 (5 bases). V was clipped by 3 bases and J by 4 bases, with 11 bases between them. In germline, CDR1 is SGHRS, CDR2 YFSETQ. The CDR3 contains 15 residues. For the CDR3, the DNA is TGCGCCAGCAGCTCCAGGGTAACGGGGGCCAACGTCCTGACTTTC. Its translation: CASSSRVTGANVLTF.

The chain is built from TRBV12-3 or TRBV12-4 and TRBJ1-1; tentative D call: TRBD1 (6 bases). This CDR3 has 14 amino acids. Trimming pared 8 bases from V and 1 base from J, leaving 14 bases between. In nucleotides, the CDR3 is TGTGCCAGCGCCTTACAGGGATCGAACACTGAAGCTTTCTTT. This gives the protein CASALQGSNTEAFF.

This clonotype was found a few times. This chain uses TRBV29-1 with TRBJ1-1; D uncertain. V was cut by 5 bases and J by 4 bases, with 14 bases left in between. This CDR3 is built from 13 residues. The V gene's germline CDR1 is SQVTM and CDR2 ANQGSEA. The CDR3 DNA sequence: TGCAGCGTTTATCGGACGGAAAGCACTGAAGCTTTCTTT. Protein: CSVYRTESTEAFF.

This clonotype was counted only a few times. This sequence joins TRBV7-2 and TRBJ2-7; no reliable D call. The CDR3 is 14 amino acids. V was trimmed by 4 bases and J by 3 bases, leaving 13 bases between them. Looked up from germline, CDR1 is SGHTA and CDR2 is FQGNSA. The DNA for the CDR3 is TGTGCCAGCAGCTCTTCCCGGCTCCTCTACGAGCAGTACTTC. The encoded protein is CASSSSRLLYEQYF.

This clonotype was counted ten times or more. CDR3 loop: CASSRGEAGDTDTQYF. The DNA of the CDR3 is TGTGCCAGCAGCCGCGGGGAAGCGGGAGACACAGATACGCAGTATTTT. V is TRBV28 and J is TRBJ2-3, with 8 bases lining up with TRBD2. V shed 6 bases and J 2 bases; nucleotides not matched to a gene: 10. The CDR3 contains 16 residues. From germline, CDR1 is MDHEN and CDR2 SYDVKM.

This clonotype was found a few times. The V gene is TRBV18, the J gene TRBJ1-1; D call uncertain. The CDR3 totals 15 residues. Germline CDR1 KGHSH, CDR2 LQKENI. Between the trimmed V and J ends, which lost 3 bases and 3 bases, there was a span of 14 bases. The CDR3 sequence is CASSPWERGDTEAFF. For the CDR3, the DNA is TGTGCCAGCTCACCTTGGGAGCGGGGAGACACTGAAGCTTTCTTT.

The V and J genes are TRBV12-3 or TRBV12-4 and TRBJ1-1; D is undetermined. There are 13 residues in the CDR3. Trimming stripped 6 bases from V and 0 bases from J, with 8 bases between. The CDR3 sequence is CASRPLVNTEAFF. The CDR3 DNA reads as TGTGCCAGCAGGCCTTTGGTGAACACTGAAGCTTTCTTT.

This clonotype showed up many times. The chain has TRBV2 and TRBJ2-3, with unresolved D. This CDR3 is built from 11 residues. V was pared by 4 bases and J by 7 bases, with 6 bases between. Germline V gene lookup returns CDR1 SNHLY and CDR2 FYNNEI. DNA of the CDR3: TGTGCCAGCAGTGTCGGAAATACGCAGTATTTT. Protein: CASSVGNTQYF.

This clonotype was seen repeatedly, ten times or more. This chain joins TRBV6-1 and TRBJ2-2; 7 nucleotides align to TRBD1. There are 16 residues in the CDR3. V lost 10 bases, J lost 5 bases, and 16 bases stayed unmatched. CDR1 and CDR2 (germline): MNHNS, SASEGT. DNA of the CDR3: TGTGCCACCGAGAACGACAGGGTTGTTGGGACCGGGGAGCTGTTTTTT. This codes for CATENDRVVGTGELFF.